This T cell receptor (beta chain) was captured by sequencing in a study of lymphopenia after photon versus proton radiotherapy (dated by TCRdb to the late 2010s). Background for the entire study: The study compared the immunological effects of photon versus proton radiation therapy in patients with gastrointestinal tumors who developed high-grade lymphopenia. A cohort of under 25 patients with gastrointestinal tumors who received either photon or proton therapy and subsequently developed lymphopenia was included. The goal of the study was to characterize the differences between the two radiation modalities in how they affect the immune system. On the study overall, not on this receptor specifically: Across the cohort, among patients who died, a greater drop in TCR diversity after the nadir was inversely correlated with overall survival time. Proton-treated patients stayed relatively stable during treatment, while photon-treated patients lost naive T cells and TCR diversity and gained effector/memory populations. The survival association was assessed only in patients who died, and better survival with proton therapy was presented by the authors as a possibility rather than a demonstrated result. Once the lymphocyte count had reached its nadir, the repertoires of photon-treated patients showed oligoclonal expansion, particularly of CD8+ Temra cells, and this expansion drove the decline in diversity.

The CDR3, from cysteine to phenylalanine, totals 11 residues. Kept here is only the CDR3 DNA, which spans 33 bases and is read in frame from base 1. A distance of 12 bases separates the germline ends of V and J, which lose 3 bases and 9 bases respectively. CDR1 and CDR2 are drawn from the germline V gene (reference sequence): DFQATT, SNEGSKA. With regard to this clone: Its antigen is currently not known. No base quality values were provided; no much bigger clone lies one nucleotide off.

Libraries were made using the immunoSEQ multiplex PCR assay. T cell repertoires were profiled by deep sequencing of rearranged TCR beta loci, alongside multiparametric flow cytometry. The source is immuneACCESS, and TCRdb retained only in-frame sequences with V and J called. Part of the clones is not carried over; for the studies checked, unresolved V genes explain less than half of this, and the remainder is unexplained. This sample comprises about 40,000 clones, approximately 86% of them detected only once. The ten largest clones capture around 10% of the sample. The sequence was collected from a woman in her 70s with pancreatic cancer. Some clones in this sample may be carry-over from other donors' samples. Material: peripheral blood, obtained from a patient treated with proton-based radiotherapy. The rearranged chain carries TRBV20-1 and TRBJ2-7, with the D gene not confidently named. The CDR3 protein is CSASSPPSQYF. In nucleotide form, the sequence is TGCAGTGCTAGTAGCCCCCCATCGCAGTACTTC.